This TCR beta chain derives from a study of shared clonotypes between healthy human individuals. As for the study in general: In total, the donors were two women and a few men aged 18 to 49.

Note on this clone: Its antigen is still unknown. The identical CDR3 is also encoded by other nucleotide sequences in the sample.

V was clipped by 4 bases and J by 0 bases, with 11 bases between them. The CDR3 is made up of 15 amino acids. Germline CDR1 is SGHRS and CDR2 is YFSETQ. Sequencing was performed with immunoSEQ multiplex PCR; in TCRdb, only in-frame clones are kept and a portion is missing. The sample holds approximately 640,000 clones; about two thirds are singletons and the top ten take roughly 1.8%. Regarding the study as a whole: The expectation was that sequencing depth would affect clonotype sharing among donors.

Among the donors, all were Caucasian adults who lived in Nashville, Tennessee. CD4+ cell separation produced CD45RA+ naive and CD45RA-negative memory subsets. Sequencing was carried out using memory CD4+ T cells sorted from blood. Subset defined: CD45RA-negative fraction. This TCR came from a woman aged 30 to 39 in good health. V gene TRBV5-1 combines with J gene TRBJ2-1; D gene unclear. CDR3 bases: TGCGCCAGCAGCGCAGCTAGTGGCTCCTACAATGAGCAGTTCTTC. It specifies CASSAASGSYNEQFF.